This T cell receptor beta chain was sequenced during a study of cytomegalovirus exposure and HLA in healthy donors. Regarding the study as a whole: Sequencing likely produced, as an artifact, a cluster of highly shared sequence variants.

As regards this clone: The antigen is not known.

Per germline, CDR1 MNHEY and CDR2 SMNVEV (reference sequence). The ends were cut back, 2 bases at V and 3 bases at J, with 13 bases in the middle. The CDR3 has 15 amino acids. PCR employed 60 Vbeta and 13 Jbeta primers. Profiled with immunoSEQ multiplex PCR; TCRdb holds only in-frame clones, not every one. The data contain approximately 170,000 clones, 65% to 80% of them singletons. The V and J genes are TRBV27 and TRBJ2-5, with D perhaps TRBD2 (6 bases). Sequencing was done on a sample of PBMCs. The clonotype comes from a woman in her forties in good health and CMV-seropositive. CDR3 nucleotide sequence: TGTGCCAGCAGTTTAGTACAGGAGGGAGAAGAGACCCAGTACTTC. Translated: CASSLVQEGEETQYF.